The 25 T cell receptor beta chains listed next were all sequenced from one sample in a study of regulatory T cells in long-lasting Graves disease. The time point was: persistent/refractory GD, antithyroid drugs over 5 years with positive TRAb. The TCR library used RNA extracted from PBMCs. Building of the TCR beta libraries involved iRepertoire HTBI primers and Arm-PCR of CDR3 regions. Using its own MiXCR run on the multiplex PCR reads, TCRdb lists one record per CDR3 protein. The data hold some 330,000 distinct CDR3 sequences, with roughly 24% observed a single time. The sample consisted of peripheral blood mononuclear cells (PBMCs), taken when the disease was refractory, from a patient treated with antithyroid drugs. Receptors were obtained from a woman aged 35 to 49 with Graves disease.

The chain couples TRBV20-1 to TRBJ2-5; D not certain. This CDR3 region has 13 residues. CDR1 and CDR2 (germline): DFQATT, SNEGSKA (reference sequence). V lost 7 bases, J lost 7 bases, and 19 bases lay in between. The CDR3 coding sequence is TGCAGTGAGGACCCGGGCCGAGGAGTGACCCAGTACTTC. This encodes CSEDPGRGVTQYF.

This clonotype appeared many times. The J gene is TRBJ2-7, the V gene TRBV20-1; D is undetermined. Trimming shortened V by 3 bases and J by 1 base, and 13 bases separated the two germline ends. Germline CDR1 and CDR2: DFQATT and SNEGSKA (reference sequence). CDR3 length equals 14 residues. CDR3 DNA: TGCAGTGCTAGTGATCTGGGCGGTTCCTACGAGCAGTACTTC. This gives the protein CSASDLGGSYEQYF.

This chain links TRBV2 with TRBJ2-3; 10 positions match TRBD2. Germline assignment: CDR1 SNHLY and CDR2 FYNNEI. Trimming at V came to 2 bases and at J to 4 bases, leaving 3 bases not matched to a gene. The CDR3 totals 15 residues. This CDR3 is CASSEIAGGADTQYF. The CDR3 DNA follows: TGTGCCAGCAGTGAAATAGCGGGAGGTGCAGATACGCAGTATTTT.

The genes are TRBV6-1 and TRBJ1-1; D is possibly TRBD1 (6 bases). This CDR3 spans 16 amino acids. V was cut by 2 bases and J by 2 bases, with 15 bases left in between. The germline V gene encodes CDR1 MNHNS and CDR2 SASEGT. The CDR3 is CASSEFEGTLNTEAFF. The CDR3 DNA sequence: TGTGCCAGCAGTGAATTTGAAGGGACACTTAACACTGAAGCTTTCTTT.

This clonotype occurred many times. This sequence joins TRBV27 and TRBJ2-7, with D tentatively TRBD2 (5 bases). Deletions cut 5 bases from V and 0 bases from J, with 11 bases between. This CDR3 has 14 amino acids. Per the germline V gene, CDR1 is MNHEY and CDR2 is SMNVEV (reference sequence). The CDR3 DNA is TGTGCCAGCAGTCGCTCGGGATACTCCTACGAGCAGTACTTC. Its translation is CASSRSGYSYEQYF.

This clonotype was picked up one time. One end of the junction does not line up with germline, which may come from a read error. The J gene is TRBJ2-2, the V gene TRBV10-3; maybe TRBD1 (6 bases). This CDR3 spans 14 amino acids. In germline, CDR1 is ENHRY, CDR2 SYGVKD. CDR3 region: CAISRTVNTGEPFF. The CDR3 nucleotides read TGTGCCATCAGCAGGACAGTGAACACCGGGGAGCCGTTTTTT.

In its sample, this clonotype was seen many times. This chain connects TRBV6-2 or TRBV6-3 to TRBJ2-7, with 7 bases that match TRBD2. Germline CDR1 MNHEY, CDR2 SVGEGT. The CDR3 extends over 12 amino acids. V trimming: 7 bases; J trimming: 5 bases; junction bases outside the gene matches: 5. The CDR3 here is CASTLGGNEQYF. The CDR3 DNA reads TGTGCCAGCACCCTCGGGGGGAACGAGCAGTACTTC.

As regards this clonotype: A read error may explain this, as a much larger clone is one base away. The V call is TRBV3-1, the J call TRBJ1-4; no definite D call. The CDR3 has 15 residues. Germline loops: CDR1 LGHDT, CDR2 YNNKEL (reference sequence). CDR3 region: CTSSQEVTYNEKLFF. CDR3 bases: TGTACCAGCAGCCAAGAGGTCACATACAATGAAAAACTGTTTTTT. Drawing the rest from reference TRBV3-1 and TRBJ1-4, the complete variable domain is DTAVSQTPKYLVTQMGNDKSIKCEQNLGHDTMYWYKQDSKKFLKIMFSYNNKELIINETVPNRFSPKSPDKAHLNLHINSLELGDSAVYFCTSSQEVTYNEKLFFGSGTQLSVL.

This clonotype was seen at least ten times. A junction boundary mismatches the germline segment, possibly from a read error. J is TRBJ2-5 and V is TRBV12-3 or TRBV12-4, with 9 positions matching TRBD2. CDR3 length equals 13 residues. CDR3 DNA sequence: TGTGCCAGCAGGTTAGCGGGAGTTGAGACCCAGTACTTC. Residues: CASRLAGVETQYF.

This clonotype was detected only a few times. V and J are TRBV28 and TRBJ2-1; D remains ambiguous. Trimming shortened V by 6 bases and J by 8 bases, and 20 bases separated the two germline ends. CDR1 and CDR2 (germline): MDHEN, SYDVKM. The CDR3 is made up of 15 amino acids. In DNA form, the CDR3 reads TGTGCCAGCAGCCGGACCAGGTGGTTGAGCGATGAGCAGTTCTTC. Its translation: CASSRTRWLSDEQFF.

This clonotype showed up many times. The gene calls are TRBV5-1 and TRBJ2-2, with D unresolved. The CDR3 is made up of 14 amino acids. V shed 4 bases and J shed 3 bases, with 10 bases lying between them. The germline gives CDR1 SGHRS, CDR2 YFSETQ. The CDR3 DNA is TGCGCCAGCAGCGCCTTCGCCGACACCGGGGAGCTGTTTTTT. It specifies CASSAFADTGELFF.

V is TRBV18 and J is TRBJ2-4; 8 bases are a match to TRBD1. Trimming cost V 8 bases and J 0 bases; bases outside gene matches: 6. The CDR3 totals 15 residues. The germline gives CDR1 KGHSH, CDR2 LQKENI. CDR3 loop: CASATGDLAKNIQYF. In DNA form, the CDR3 reads TGTGCCAGCGCGACAGGGGATCTAGCCAAAAACATTCAGTACTTC.

This clonotype was seen more than once but under ten times. J is TRBJ1-5 and V is TRBV20-1, with D tentatively TRBD1 (6 bases). The germline CDR1 and CDR2 sequences are DFQATT and SNEGSKA (reference sequence). V shed 6 bases and J shed 7 bases, with 10 bases lying between them. This CDR3 contains 11 residues. The CDR3 loop reads CSARGGQPQHF. CDR3 in DNA: TGCAGTGCCAGGGGAGGGCAGCCCCAGCATTTT.

This clonotype was observed many times. The chain carries TRBV20-1 and TRBJ2-1; 9 positions match TRBD2. Germline CDR1 and CDR2: DFQATT and SNEGSKA (reference sequence). V dropped 3 bases and J dropped 6; count of bases not matched to a gene: 6. CDR3 size: 14 residues. The CDR3 DNA sequence: TGCAGTGCTAGGGTAGCGGGAGTCTTCAATGAGCAGTTCTTC. Protein: CSARVAGVFNEQFF.

There are a few counts of this clonotype. V usage is TRBV29-1 and J usage is TRBJ2-5; D possibly corresponds to TRBD1 (5 bases). This CDR3 has 13 residues. CDR1 and CDR2 from the germline V gene are SQVTM and ANQGSEA. V lost 0 bases, J lost 4 bases, and 9 bases lay in between. The DNA of the CDR3 is TGCAGCGTTGAAGAGCCAGGGTCAGAGACCCAGTACTTC. It specifies CSVEEPGSETQYF. The full variable domain, its missing parts supplied by reference TRBV29-1 and TRBJ2-5, is SAVISQKPSRDICQRGTSLTIQCQVDSQVTMMFWYRQQPGQSLTLIATANQGSEATYESGFVIDKFPISRPNLTFSTLTVSNMSPEDSSIYLCSVEEPGSETQYFGPGTRLLVL.

The V call is TRBV15, the J call TRBJ1-2; D is perhaps TRBD1 (6 bases). The germline V gene has CDR1 LNHNV and CDR2 YYDKDF (reference sequence). The CDR3 totals 15 residues. Trimming left V 0 bases short and J 8 bases short, with 16 bases between. The CDR3 nucleotides read TGTGCCACCAGCAGAGATCGTTCAAAGGGGGAAGGCTACACCTTC. Its translation: CATSRDRSKGEGYTF. Together with reference TRBV15 and TRBJ1-2, the CDR3 gives the full variable domain: DAMVIQNPRYQVTQFGKPVTLSCSQTLNHNVMYWYQQKSSQAPKLLFHYYDKDFNNEADTPDNFQSRRPNTSFCFLDIRSPGLGDTAMYLCATSRDRSKGEGYTFGSGTRLTVV.

This clonotype showed up many times. At one of its ends the junction is not consistent with the germline gene, which may arise from a read error. The chain has TRBV7-3 and TRBJ2-5, with 7 nucleotides matching TRBD1. This CDR3 has 17 amino acids. Germline-derived CDR1 and CDR2 are SGHTA and FQGTGA. The CDR3 bases are TGTGTCAGCAGCTTATGTCTGCGGCAGGGGGTCCAAGAGACCCAGTACTTC. It yields the protein CVSSLCLRQGVQETQYF.

This rearrangement joins TRBV6-9 to TRBJ1-2, with a possible D match to TRBD1 (6 bases). Trimming stripped 3 bases from V and 8 bases from J, with 13 bases between. Germline V gene sequence: CDR1 MNHGY, CDR2 SVAAGI. The CDR3 is 13 amino acids. The CDR3 DNA reads TGTGCCAGCAGTTACCGGACAGACGGGGGCTACACCTTC. It is translated as CASSYRTDGGYTF.

This clonotype was detected many times. The V gene is TRBV29-1, the J gene TRBJ2-5; 7 bases align to TRBD2. The CDR3 loop spans 12 amino acids. CDR1 is SQVTM, CDR2 ANQGSEA, per germline. CDR3 coding DNA: TGCACCGGCGGGGGAGAGGGTGAGACCCAGTACTTC. Amino acids: CTGGGEGETQYF.

This clonotype was counted a few times. V gene TRBV7-2 combines with J gene TRBJ2-5; TRBD1 matches 8 bases. The germline V gene has CDR1 SGHTA and CDR2 FQGNSA. With V trimmed by 4 bases and J by 2 bases, 6 bases remained unmatched. This CDR3 spans 15 amino acids. The CDR3 loop is CASSSRTGKQETQYF. Here the CDR3 DNA reads TGTGCCAGCAGCTCCCGGACAGGGAAACAAGAGACCCAGTACTTC.

This clonotype has more than one count but fewer than ten. The V call is TRBV5-1, the J call TRBJ1-1; a weak D match, TRBD1 (6 bases). CDR3 size: 16 residues. Germline values: CDR1 SGHRS, CDR2 YFSETQ. V was trimmed by 1 base and J by 2 bases, leaving 15 bases between them. CDR3 nucleotide sequence: TGCGCCAGCAGCTTGCGGGGGCGACGGTACAACACTGAAGCTTTCTTT. Amino acid sequence: CASSLRGRRYNTEAFF. The full variable domain, in which reference TRBV5-1 and TRBJ1-1 provide the parts outside the CDR3, is KAGVTQTPRYLIKTRGQQVTLSCSPISGHRSVSWYQQTPGQGLQFLFEYFSETQRNKGNFPGRFSGRQFSNSRSEMNVSTLELGDSALYLCASSLRGRRYNTEAFFGQGTRLTVV.

The chain employs TRBV30 and TRBJ2-7; 10 bases agree with TRBD1. The CDR3 runs to 12 residues. J gave up 6 bases and V 5 bases, and 4 bases lay outside the gene matches. The germline V gene encodes CDR1 GTSNPN and CDR2 SVGIG (reference sequence). The CDR3 sequence: CAWGQGVSEQYF. CDR3 bases: TGTGCCTGGGGACAGGGGGTCTCCGAGCAGTACTTC. Complete variable domain (other parts from reference TRBV30 and TRBJ2-7): SQTIHQWPATLVQPVGSPLSLECTVEGTSNPNLYWYRQAAGRGLQLLFYSVGIGQISSEVPQNLSASRPQDRQFILSSKKLLLSDSGFYLCAWGQGVSEQYFGPGTRLTVT.

This clonotype showed up many times. This chain joins TRBV12-3 or TRBV12-4 and TRBJ2-1, with D possibly being TRBD2 (5 bases). The CDR3 has 12 amino acids. Trimming took off 5 bases at V and 5 bases at J, with 7 bases between the two ends. The CDR3 nucleotides read TGTGCCAGCAGTCCCGGGAACAATGAGCAGTTCTTC. Translation: CASSPGNNEQFF.

This clonotype showed up many times. This chain links TRBV28 with TRBJ2-7, with D possibly being TRBD2 (5 bases). Germline V gene sequence: CDR1 MDHEN, CDR2 SYDVKM. The CDR3 totals 16 residues. V was cut by 3 bases and J by 4 bases, with 19 bases left in between. CDR3 sequence (DNA): TGTGCCAGCAGTTTTTCCTCCTCCGGGAACACTTACGAGCAGTACTTC. It codes for CASSFSSSGNTYEQYF.

The chain joins TRBV29-1 to TRBJ2-7; 9 bases map to TRBD1. The CDR3 loop spans 14 amino acids. V dropped 6 bases and J dropped 1; count of bases not matched to a gene: 7. CDR1 is SQVTM and CDR2 is ANQGSEA in the germline V gene. CDR3 in DNA: TGCAGCGTGGCCGGGACAGGGTTATCCTACGAGCAGTACTTC. Its protein is CSVAGTGLSYEQYF.